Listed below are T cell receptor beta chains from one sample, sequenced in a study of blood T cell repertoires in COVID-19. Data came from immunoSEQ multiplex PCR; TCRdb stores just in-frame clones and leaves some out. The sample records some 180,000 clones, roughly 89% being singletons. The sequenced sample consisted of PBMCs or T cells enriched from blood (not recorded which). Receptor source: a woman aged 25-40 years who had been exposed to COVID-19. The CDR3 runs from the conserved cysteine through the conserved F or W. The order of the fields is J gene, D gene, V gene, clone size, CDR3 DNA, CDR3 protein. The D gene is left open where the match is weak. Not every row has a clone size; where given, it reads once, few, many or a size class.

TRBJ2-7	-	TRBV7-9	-	TGTGCCAGCAGCTTAGCGCTAGCCTACGAGCAGTACTTC	CASSLALAYEQYF
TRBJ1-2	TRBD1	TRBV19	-	TGTGCCAGTAGTATAACAGGGGTGAACTATGGCTACACCTTC	CASSITGVNYGYTF
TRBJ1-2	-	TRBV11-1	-	TGTGCCAGCAGCTATAGGAGCCCTAACTATGGCTACACCTTC	CASSYRSPNYGYTF
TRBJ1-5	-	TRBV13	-	TGTGCCAGCAGCCGAAGACAGATCGATCAGCCCCAGCATTTT	CASSRRQIDQPQHF
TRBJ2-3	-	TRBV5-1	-	TGCGCCAGCAGCCCGGGCACAGATACGCAGTATTTT	CASSPGTDTQYF
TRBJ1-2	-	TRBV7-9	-	TGTGCCAGCAGCCCACCCTCAGGGAACTATGGCTACACCTTC	CASSPPSGNYGYTF
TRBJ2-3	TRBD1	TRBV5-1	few	TGCGCCACCCGGGACAGTGGTCTGACAGATACGCAGTATTTT	CATRDSGLTDTQYF
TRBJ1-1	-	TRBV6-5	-	TGTGCCAGCAGTTACAGGGGAATGGGGACTGAAGCTTTCTTT	CASSYRGMGTEAFF
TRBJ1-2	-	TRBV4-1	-	TGCGCCAGCAGCCAAGAGAGTCAAGGGAGTTTCTATGGCTACACCTTC	CASSQESQGSFYGYTF
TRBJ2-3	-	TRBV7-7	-	TGTGCCAGCAGCCCAAGTCCCCTTGGGCTAGCAAGTACGCAGTATTTT	CASSPSPLGLASTQYF
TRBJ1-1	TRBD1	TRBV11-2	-	TGTGCCAGCAGAGATCCATCCCAGGGGGCGCCTGAAGCTTTCTTT	CASRDPSQGAPEAFF
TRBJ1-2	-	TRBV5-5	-	TGTGCCAGCAGCTTGCCGTATCTCCAGGGCGGCTACACCTTC	CASSLPYLQGGYTF
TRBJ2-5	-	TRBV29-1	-	TGCAGCGTTGTCTCGCAGGGGAAAGAGACCCAGTACTTC	CSVVSQGKETQYF
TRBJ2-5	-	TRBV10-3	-	TGTGCCATCAGTGAAGCCGAAGAGACCCAGTACTTC	CAISEAEETQYF
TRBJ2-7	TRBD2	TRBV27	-	TGTGCCAGCAGCCCCGGGACTAGCGGCTACGAGCAGTACTTC	CASSPGTSGYEQYF
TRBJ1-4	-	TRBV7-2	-	TGTGCCAGCAGCTTAAGATGGGCCAGAGAAGCAACTAATGAAAAACTGTTTTTT	CASSLRWAREATNEKLFF
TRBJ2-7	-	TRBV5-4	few	TGTGCCAGCAGCTCCTACTCCTACGAGCAGTACTTC	CASSSYSYEQYF
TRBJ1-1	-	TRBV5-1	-	TGCGCCAGCGGCGGCGACGAAGCTTTCTTT	CASGGDEAFF
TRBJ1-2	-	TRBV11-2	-	TGTGCCAGCAGCACCCTACGGGAACAGTATGGCTACACCTTC	CASSTLREQYGYTF
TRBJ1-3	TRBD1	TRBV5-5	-	TGTGCCAGCAGCTTAGTACGTGGACAGGGAGGAAACACCATATATTTT	CASSLVRGQGGNTIYF
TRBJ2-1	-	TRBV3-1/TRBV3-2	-	TGTGCCAGCAGCCCCCCGGGACTTAGATACAATGAGCAGTTCTTC	CASSPPGLRYNEQFF
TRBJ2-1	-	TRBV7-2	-	TGTGCCAGCCGGGCGGGGCGTAACAATGAGCAGTTCTTC	CASRAGRNNEQFF
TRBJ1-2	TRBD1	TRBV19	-	TGTGCCAGTAGTATTTCCGGAGACAGGGCTGACTATGGCTACACCTTC	CASSISGDRADYGYTF
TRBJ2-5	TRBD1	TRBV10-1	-	TGCGCCAGCAGCAAGGGACAGGGATTATTAGAGACCCAGTACTTC	CASSKGQGLLETQYF
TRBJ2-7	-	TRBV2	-	TGTGCCAGCAGTGAAGACGGCGGGGGCCTCTCCTACGAGCAGTACTTC	CASSEDGGGLSYEQYF
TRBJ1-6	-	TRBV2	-	TGTGCCAGCAGTGAAGCATTGGCCCTTAACGGGAATTCACCCCTCCACTTT	CASSEALALNGNSPLHF
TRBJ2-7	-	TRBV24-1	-	TGTGCCACCAGTGATCCGGTTTCCTACGAGCAGTACTTC	CATSDPVSYEQYF
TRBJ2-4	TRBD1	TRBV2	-	TGTGCCAGCAGTCGAAGACAGGGTACCACGGCGGCCAAAAACATTCAGTACTTC	CASSRRQGTTAAKNIQYF
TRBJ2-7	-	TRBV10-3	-	TGTGCCATCAGTTCCCGTAACACAGGGTCCTACGAGCAGTACTTC	CAISSRNTGSYEQYF
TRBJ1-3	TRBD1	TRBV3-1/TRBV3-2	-	TGTGCCAGCAGCCAAGATCCTGGGACAGCTGGAAACACCATATATTTT	CASSQDPGTAGNTIYF
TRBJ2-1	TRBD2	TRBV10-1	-	TGCGCCAGCAGCGGGGTGATAGCGGGGGTCAATGAGCAGTTCTTC	CASSGVIAGVNEQFF
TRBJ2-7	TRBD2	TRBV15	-	TGTGCCACCAGCAGAGATATTGCGACTAGCGATGAGCAGTACTTC	CATSRDIATSDEQYF
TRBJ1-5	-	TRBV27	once	TGTGCCAGCAGTCTCCGACAGGCCAGCAATCAGCCCCAGCATTTT	CASSLRQASNQPQHF
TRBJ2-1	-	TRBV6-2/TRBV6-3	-	TGTGCCAGCAGTTTCGAGGGGGTTGAGCAGTTCTTC	CASSFEGVEQFF
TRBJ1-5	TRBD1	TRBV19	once	TGTGCCAGTAGTATACCCCTGACAGGGCCCTATAGCAATCAGCCCCAGCATTTT	CASSIPLTGPYSNQPQHF
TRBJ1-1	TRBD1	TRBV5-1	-	TGCGCCAGCAGCTCGTCCGGGACAGGGAACACTGAAGCTTTCTTT	CASSSSGTGNTEAFF
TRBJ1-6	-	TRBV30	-	TGTGCCTGGAGTGTCGGGGTAGAGTCACCCCTCCACTTT	CAWSVGVESPLHF
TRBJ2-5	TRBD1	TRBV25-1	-	TGTGCCAGCAGTGAATCTAACAGGGGGTTAACCCAGTACTTC	CASSESNRGLTQYF
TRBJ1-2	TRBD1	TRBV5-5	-	TGTGCCAGCAGCTTGGCCCACAGGGGGGGAGGTGGCTACACCTTC	CASSLAHRGGGGYTF
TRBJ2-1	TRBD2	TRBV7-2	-	TGTGCCAGCAGCTTAGCCTCTCGTAGCGGGGGGGCCTTCAATGAGCAGTTCTTC	CASSLASRSGGAFNEQFF
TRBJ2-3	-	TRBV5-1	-	TGCGCCAGCTATACCACCCCCGGGACAGATACGCAGTATTTT	CASYTTPGTDTQYF
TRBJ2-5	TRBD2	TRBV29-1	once	TGCAGCGTTGAAGATGTCGGGAGGGGAGAGACCCAGTACTTC	CSVEDVGRGETQYF
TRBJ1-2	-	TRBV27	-	TGTGCCAGCAGGGGAGGGGGTAACTATGGCTACACCTTC	CASRGGGNYGYTF
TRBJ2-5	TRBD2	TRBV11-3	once	TGTGCCAGCAGCCCATATAGCGGGGGGGCTCAAGAGACCCAGTACTTC	CASSPYSGGAQETQYF
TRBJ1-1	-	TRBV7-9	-	TGTGCCAGCAGCTTTCGGGGGGGCGCGAACACTGAAGCTTTCTTT	CASSFRGGANTEAFF
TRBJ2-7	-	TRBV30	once	TGTGCCTGGAGTACCCTACACGAGCAGTACTTC	CAWSTLHEQYF
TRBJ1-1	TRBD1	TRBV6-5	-	TGTGCCAGCAGTCGGACAGGGACTGAAGCTTTCTTT	CASSRTGTEAFF
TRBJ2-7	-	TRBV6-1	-	TGTGCCAGCAGTGAGAGCGGACGGACCTACGAGCAGTACTTC	CASSESGRTYEQYF
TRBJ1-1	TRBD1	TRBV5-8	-	TGTGCCAGCAGCCTGACAGGGGGTTGGATGAACACTGAAGCTTTCTTT	CASSLTGGWMNTEAFF
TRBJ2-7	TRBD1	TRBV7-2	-	TGTGCCAGCAGCTTAGGGACAGGTGCCTACGAGCAGTACTTC	CASSLGTGAYEQYF
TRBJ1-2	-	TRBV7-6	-	TGTGCCAGCAGCTTAACCCACGGGTTGGCAGAATCTAGGGGCTACACCTTC	CASSLTHGLAESRGYTF
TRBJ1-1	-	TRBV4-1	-	TGCGCCAGCAGCCAAGATAGCGCAACAGGGTCAGCTTTTTCGAGAACTGAAGCTTTCTTT	CASSQDSATGSAFSRTEAFF
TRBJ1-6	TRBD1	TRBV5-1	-	TGCGCCAGCAGTACAGGGGAGAATTCACCCCTCCACTTT	CASSTGENSPLHF